A single sample gave rise to the 27 T cell receptor beta chains below, sequenced in a study of T cells in localized non-small cell lung cancer. Libraries were prepared by immunoSEQ multiplex PCR; TCRdb keeps only in-frame clonotypes and omits some of them. The table includes about 52,000 clones, over 60% detected once. Sequencing used PBMCs, obtained before any cancer treatment. The receptors shown here come from a woman aged 35 to 70 with stage II lung adenocarcinoma.

The chain joins TRBV4-1 to TRBJ2-1, with a tentative D call TRBD2 (6 bases). The germline V and J ends were trimmed by 1 base and 9 bases, with 13 bases remaining between them. In germline, CDR1 is MGHRA, CDR2 YSYEKL. The CDR3 runs to 14 residues. CDR3 amino acids: CASSQARGNSEQFF. CDR3 nucleotides: TGCGCCAGCAGCCAAGCCCGGGGGAATTCTGAGCAGTTCTTC.

This sequence joins TRBV5-1 and TRBJ2-7, with D tentatively TRBD2 (6 bases). Germline-derived CDR1 and CDR2 are SGHRS and YFSETQ. The V end lost 4 bases, the J end lost 6 bases, and 17 bases lay between the germline ends. This CDR3 has 14 residues. CDR3 coding DNA: TGCGCCAGCAGCCTGACTCCGGGAGTTTCCGAGCAGTACTTC. It encodes CASSLTPGVSEQYF. Drawing the rest from reference TRBV5-1 and TRBJ2-7, the complete variable domain is KAGVTQTPRYLIKTRGQQVTLSCSPISGHRSVSWYQQTPGQGLQFLFEYFSETQRNKGNFPGRFSGRQFSNSRSEMNVSTLELGDSALYLCASSLTPGVSEQYFGPGTRLTVT.

The chain joins TRBV7-3 to TRBJ2-1; 10 nucleotides line up with TRBD2. V gave up 3 bases and J gave up 6 bases; unmatched junction bases: 5. CDR3 length: 15 residues. Germline V gene sequence: CDR1 SGHTA, CDR2 FQGTGA. CDR3: CASSFTSGEANEQFF. CDR3 coding DNA: TGTGCCAGCAGCTTTACTAGCGGGGAGGCCAATGAGCAGTTCTTC.

The rearrangement uses TRBV4-3 and TRBJ1-1; no definite D call. CDR1 and CDR2 (germline): LGHNA, YSLEER. Between the trimmed V and J ends, which lost 8 bases and 0 bases, there was a span of 10 bases. The CDR3 sequence is 13 residues long. CDR3 sequence reads: CASSPWVNTEAFF. As DNA, the CDR3 is TGCGCCAGCTCGCCTTGGGTGAACACTGAAGCTTTCTTT.

V usage is TRBV7-9 and J usage is TRBJ1-1, with D possibly matching TRBD1 (5 bases). Deletions cut 4 bases from V and 3 bases from J, with 12 bases between. From germline, CDR1 is SEHNR and CDR2 FQNEAQ (reference sequence). The CDR3 is made up of 14 amino acids. Here the CDR3 reads CASSSQTGYTEAFF. Written as DNA, the CDR3 is TGTGCCAGCAGCTCCCAAACAGGCTACACTGAAGCTTTCTTT.

The chain has TRBV5-1 and TRBJ2-5; 7 nucleotides agree with TRBD1. With 4 bases clipped from V and 4 bases from J, the junction kept 13 bases outside the gene matches. CDR3 length: 16 residues. From germline, CDR1 is SGHRS and CDR2 YFSETQ. Here the CDR3 reads CASSPGTATLGETQYF. CDR3 in DNA: TGCGCCAGCAGCCCCGGGACAGCTACTTTGGGAGAGACCCAGTACTTC. Filled out from reference TRBV5-1 and TRBJ2-5, the complete variable domain reads KAGVTQTPRYLIKTRGQQVTLSCSPISGHRSVSWYQQTPGQGLQFLFEYFSETQRNKGNFPGRFSGRQFSNSRSEMNVSTLELGDSALYLCASSPGTATLGETQYFGPGTRLLVL.

The chain uses TRBV16 and TRBJ1-1, with no clear D. This CDR3 has 13 residues. The germline gives CDR1 KGHSY, CDR2 FQNENV. Trimming took off 4 bases at V and 6 bases at J, with 12 bases between the two ends. As DNA, the CDR3 is TGTGCCAGCAGCCTTCCGACTGAAGCTGAAGCTTTCTTT. Amino acids: CASSLPTEAEAFF. The whole variable domain, filled in from reference TRBV16 and TRBJ1-1, reads GEEVAQTPKHLVRGEGQKAKLYCAPIKGHSYVFWYQQVLKNEFKFLISFQNENVFDETGMPKERFSAKCLPNSPCSLEIQATKLEDSAVYFCASSLPTEAEAFFGQGTRLTVV.

The V and J genes are TRBV5-6 and TRBJ1-1; D ambiguous. Germline values: CDR1 SGHDT, CDR2 YYEEEE. The ends were cut back, 0 bases at V and 0 bases at J, with 6 bases in the middle. The CDR3 consists of 14 residues. The CDR3 nucleotides are TGTGCCAGCAGCTTGGATCGGTTGAACACTGAAGCTTTCTTT. It yields the protein CASSLDRLNTEAFF.

The CDR3 nucleotides are TGCGCCAGCAGCTTGGCACTAGCTGCCTACAATGAGCAGTTCTTC. Protein sequence: CASSLALAAYNEQFF. The rearrangement uses TRBV5-1 and TRBJ2-1, with D possibly being TRBD2 (6 bases). The V end was cut by 0 bases, the J end by 2 bases, with 9 bases between. The CDR3 loop spans 15 amino acids. Germline lookup yields CDR1 SGHRS and CDR2 YFSETQ.

J is TRBJ2-1 and V is TRBV9; 11 bases map to TRBD2. V lost 0 bases to trimming and J lost 5 bases; unmatched junction nucleotides: 10. CDR3 size: 18 residues. Germline assignment: CDR1 SGDLS and CDR2 YYNGEE. As DNA, the CDR3 is TGTGCCAGCAGCGTAGATCTGACTAGCGGGGTACTCGACAATGAGCAGTTCTTC. This translates into CASSVDLTSGVLDNEQFF. Supplemented by reference TRBV9 and TRBJ2-1, the full variable domain reads DSGVTQTPKHLITATGQRVTLRCSPRSGDLSVYWYQQSLDQGLQFLIQYYNGEERAKGNILERFSAQQFPDLHSELNLSSLELGDSALYFCASSVDLTSGVLDNEQFFGPGTRLTVL.

A single count supports this clone. The chain combines TRBV19 with TRBJ1-1; D is perhaps TRBD1 (5 bases). Germline lookup yields CDR1 LNHDA and CDR2 SQIVND (reference sequence). Trimming took 1 base from V and 4 from J, leaving 13 bases between them. The CDR3 extends over 15 amino acids. The CDR3 region has the DNA TGTGCCAGTAGTATAGGCGGGACCCCCAGCACTGAAGCTTTCTTT. Residues: CASSIGGTPSTEAFF. The whole variable domain, remainder taken from reference TRBV19 and TRBJ1-1, is DGGITQSPKYLFRKEGQNVTLSCEQNLNHDAMYWYRQDPGQGLRLIYYSQIVNDFQKGDIAEGYSVSREKKESFPLTVTSAQKNPTAFYLCASSIGGTPSTEAFFGQGTRLTVV.

J is TRBJ1-1 and V is TRBV6-1, with no clear D. CDR1 MNHNS and CDR2 SASEGT come from the germline V gene. V was clipped by 3 bases and J by 4 bases, with 12 bases between them. The CDR3 runs to 14 residues. CDR3 region: CASSETREGTEAFF. DNA for the CDR3: TGTGCCAGCAGTGAGACCCGGGAGGGCACTGAAGCTTTCTTT.

The rearrangement links TRBV6-5 to TRBJ1-1, with D unclear. The CDR3 runs to 13 residues. The germline gives CDR1 MNHEY, CDR2 SVGAGI. V lost 4 bases and J lost 3, with 9 bases in between. The CDR3 is CASSLSRYTEAFF. The CDR3 DNA sequence: TGTGCCAGCAGTTTATCCAGGTACACTGAAGCTTTCTTT.

This clone showed up just once. J is TRBJ2-2 and V is TRBV27, with D maybe TRBD2 (5 bases). The germline gives CDR1 MNHEY, CDR2 SMNVEV (reference sequence). The length of the CDR3 is 12 residues. V lost 4 bases and J 8 bases, leaving 8 bases between the germline ends. This CDR3 is CASSSSGGELFF. The CDR3, as DNA: TGTGCCAGCAGTTCCAGCGGAGGGGAGCTGTTTTTT.

The rearrangement links TRBV4-1 to TRBJ1-3; 8 bases map to TRBD1. The CDR3 is made up of 14 amino acids. V shed 7 bases and J 0 bases; nucleotides not matched to a gene: 2. The germline gives CDR1 MGHRA, CDR2 YSYEKL. The CDR3 nucleotides are TGCGCCAGCACTGGGACAGGCTCTGGAAACACCATATATTTT. Translated: CASTGTGSGNTIYF.

About this clone: This CDR3 is also generated by other DNA sequences in the sample. The J gene is TRBJ2-3, the V gene TRBV7-2, with D unresolved. Per germline, CDR1 SGHTA and CDR2 FQGNSA. V lost 1 base to trimming and J lost 0 bases, with 8 bases between them. The CDR3 extends over 15 amino acids. CDR3 coding DNA: TGTGCCAGCAGCTTAGTTGGGCCTAGCACAGATACGCAGTATTTT. Amino acid sequence: CASSLVGPSTDTQYF. The entire variable domain, with the rest obtained from reference TRBV7-2 and TRBJ2-3, is as follows: GAGVSQSPSNKVTEKGKDVELRCDPISGHTALYWYRQSLGQGLEFLIYFQGNSAPDKSGLPSDRFSAERTGGSVSTLTIQRTQQEDSAVYLCASSLVGPSTDTQYFGPGTRLTVL.

The chain employs TRBV28 and TRBJ2-7; D might be TRBD1 (6 bases). V lost 10 bases and J 1 base, leaving 11 bases between the germline ends. This CDR3 spans 12 amino acids. Germline CDR1 reads MDHEN; CDR2 reads SYDVKM. The DNA of the CDR3 is TGTGCCACCGATGGACAGTCCTACGAGCAGTACTTC. Amino acid sequence: CATDGQSYEQYF.

The rearrangement links TRBV19 to TRBJ1-2, with 11 bases identical to TRBD1. CDR3 length: 16 amino acids. Losses at the gene ends were 5 bases for V and 4 bases for J; bases not matched to a gene: 9. CDR1 is LNHDA, CDR2 SQIVND, per germline (reference sequence). CDR3 residues: CASSPPGQGVFYGYTF. In DNA, the CDR3 is TGTGCCAGTAGTCCACCGGGACAGGGGGTCTTCTATGGCTACACCTTC.

This clone was observed a single time. The chain is built from TRBV10-1 and TRBJ2-5, with D uncertain. The DNA end is a closer match to TRBJ2-7, so the J assignment may be wrong. The CDR3 is 13 residues long. CDR1 WNHNN and CDR2 SYGVQD come from the germline V gene (reference sequence). The CDR3 nucleotides read TGCGCCAGCAGCGTCCGGCTATATGACGAGCAGTACTTC. It is translated as CASSVRLYDEQYF.

This rearrangement joins TRBV18 to TRBJ1-2, with D uncertain. Trimming stripped 8 bases from V and 2 bases from J, with 12 bases between. CDR1 KGHSH and CDR2 LQKENI come from the germline V gene. The CDR3 is 13 amino acids. Here the CDR3 DNA reads TGTGCCAGCGAGGAATCATCCAACTATGGCTACACCTTC. Translation gives CASEESSNYGYTF.

The chain is built from TRBV9 and TRBJ2-3; 10 positions match TRBD2. The V and J ends lost 2 bases and 0 bases, in that order; junction bases with no gene match: 3. This CDR3 spans 16 amino acids. Germline CDR1 reads SGDLS; CDR2 reads YYNGEE. The CDR3 reads CASSVSGGTSTDTQYF. The CDR3, as DNA: TGTGCCAGCAGCGTTAGCGGGGGGACTAGCACAGATACGCAGTATTTT.

There are a few counts of this clone. CDR3 residues: CASSPTGRGAADGYTF. CDR3 bases: TGCGCCAGCAGCCCCACGGGTAGGGGCGCGGCTGATGGCTACACCTTC. The chain combines TRBV5-1 with TRBJ1-2, with D maybe TRBD1 (5 bases). The CDR3 runs 16 residues. Germline values: CDR1 SGHRS, CDR2 YFSETQ. The ends were cut back, 4 bases at V and 6 bases at J, with 22 bases in the middle.

A few counts support this clone. CDR3 nucleotide sequence: TGTGCCAGCAGCCAATTTGAGACAGCCTATGGCTACACCTTC. Its protein is CASSQFETAYGYTF. The chain is built from TRBV14 and TRBJ1-2, with D perhaps matching TRBD1 (5 bases). The CDR3 totals 14 residues. Trimming removed 2 bases at V and 4 bases at J, with 11 bases between. In germline, CDR1 is SGHDN, CDR2 FVKESK.

The rearrangement links TRBV5-1 to TRBJ2-3, with D possibly TRBD1 on 6 matching bases. CDR1 and CDR2 from the germline V gene are SGHRS and YFSETQ. The CDR3 contains 14 residues. V lost 3 bases to trimming and J lost 6 bases, with 14 bases between them. The CDR3 here is CASSSGQNRDTQYF. CDR3 DNA sequence: TGCGCCAGCAGCTCCGGACAGAACCGGGATACGCAGTATTTT.

V and J are TRBV6-4 and TRBJ1-1; D unclear. CDR3 length: 14 amino acids. Germline loops: CDR1 MRHNA, CDR2 SNTAGT. V lost 3 bases and J 1 base, leaving 9 bases between the germline ends. CDR3 region: CASSEEGTNTEAFF. The CDR3, as DNA: TGTGCCAGCAGTGAAGAGGGAACGAACACTGAAGCTTTCTTT.

The rearrangement joins TRBV29-1 to TRBJ2-2, with 10 bases aligning to TRBD1. This CDR3 region has 16 residues. Unmatched junction bases numbered 6, after V lost 4 bases and J lost 1 base. The germline CDR1 and CDR2 sequences are SQVTM and ANQGSEA. CDR3 loop: CSVARDRGENTGELFF. The DNA of the CDR3 is TGCAGCGTTGCCCGGGACAGGGGAGAGAACACCGGGGAGCTGTTTTTT.

V is TRBV6-4 and J is TRBJ2-1; D might be TRBD1 (6 bases). V lost 10 bases, J lost 10 bases, and 23 bases lay in between. This CDR3 has 14 amino acids. The germline CDR1 and CDR2 sequences are MRHNA and SNTAGT. The CDR3 DNA sequence: TGTGCCACCAGAGGGGGATTCCTTTCTGGAGAGCAGTTCTTC. The encoded protein is CATRGGFLSGEQFF.